The 15 T cell receptor beta chains given below trace back to one sample, sequenced in a study of cytomegalovirus exposure and HLA in healthy donors. A multiplex PCR was run with 60 Vbeta primers and 13 Jbeta primers. Only in-frame clones appear in the TCRdb table, and some are missing; sequencing was by immunoSEQ multiplex PCR. The data show about 130,000 clones, approximately 81% seen once. The sequenced sample consisted of PBMCs. The receptors stem from a man aged 18 to 29 in good health and CMV-seronegative.

CDR3 nucleotides: TGTGCCAGCTCTCAAGATAGAACTGAAGCTTTCTTT. Its translation: CASSQDRTEAFF. The V gene is TRBV18, the J gene TRBJ1-1, with D uncertain. CDR1 and CDR2 (germline): KGHSH, LQKENI. Trimming shortened V by 6 bases and J by 5 bases, and 10 bases separated the two germline ends. The CDR3 runs 12 residues.

The chain recombines TRBV19 with TRBJ2-3, with D perhaps matching TRBD1 (5 bases). Between the trimmed V and J ends, which lost 6 bases and 3 bases, there was a span of 13 bases. Germline CDR1 is LNHDA and CDR2 is SQIVND (reference sequence). The CDR3 is 14 residues long. This chain's CDR3 is CASRDWGRTDTQYF. CDR3 coding DNA: TGTGCCAGTAGGGATTGGGGCAGAACAGATACGCAGTATTTT.

This sequence joins TRBV7-8 and TRBJ1-2, with 7 positions matching TRBD1. CDR1 SGHVS and CDR2 FQNEAQ come from the germline V gene. This CDR3 region has 17 residues. V dropped 5 bases and J dropped 8; count of bases not matched to a gene: 20. CDR3 protein: CASSAGPLGGRGRGYTF. CDR3 nucleotides: TGTGCCAGCAGCGCCGGACCCCTCGGGGGCAGGGGGAGAGGCTACACCTTC.

J is TRBJ1-5 and V is TRBV4-1, with 9 bases aligning to TRBD1. Germline V gene data show CDR1 as MGHRA and CDR2 as YSYEKL. J gave up 5 bases and V 3 bases, and 8 bases lay outside the gene matches. The CDR3 totals 16 residues. For the CDR3, the DNA is TGCGCCAGCAGCCAGCCCGGGACAGGGATTTATCAGCCCCAGCATTTT. It specifies CASSQPGTGIYQPQHF.

To note about this clone: In the same sample, other DNA sequences code for this CDR3. This sequence joins TRBV19 and TRBJ2-7; TRBD1 matches 8 bases. V was clipped by 2 bases and J by 5 bases; unmatched bases: 8. The CDR3 spans 15 residues. CDR1 and CDR2 from the germline V gene are LNHDA and SQIVND (reference sequence). This CDR3 is CASSIRQGAGDEQYF. The DNA of the CDR3 is TGTGCCAGTAGTATAAGGCAGGGGGCTGGAGACGAGCAGTACTTC.

Only a few counts were recorded for this clone. This CDR3 is CASSGRTSGPTYEQYV. Here the CDR3 DNA reads TGTGCCAGCAGCGGGCGGACTAGCGGGCCGACCTACGAGCAGTACGTC. V gene TRBV11-2 combines with J gene TRBJ2-7, with 11 bases matching TRBD2. Trimming took 5 bases from V and 2 from J; bases not matched to a gene: 8. The CDR3 is made up of 16 amino acids. Germline assignment: CDR1 SGHAT and CDR2 FQNNGV.

The chain recombines TRBV20-1 with TRBJ2-7; no clear D gene. Trimming removed 5 bases from V and 6 bases from J, with 11 bases in between. The CDR3 has 11 residues. Germline assignment: CDR1 DFQATT and CDR2 SNEGSKA (reference sequence). This CDR3 reads CSAGLRREQYF. In DNA form, the CDR3 reads TGCAGTGCTGGGCTTAGGCGCGAGCAGTACTTC.

This sequence joins TRBV29-1 and TRBJ2-1; the match to TRBD1 covers 9 bases. The germline V gene has CDR1 SQVTM and CDR2 ANQGSEA. The junction had 7 bases not matched to a gene; V was cut back by 4 bases and J by 9 bases. This CDR3 contains 13 residues. CDR3 amino acids: CSVVTGGLGEQFF. In DNA, the CDR3 is TGCAGCGTTGTGACAGGGGGTTTGGGTGAGCAGTTCTTC.

The chain joins TRBV14 to TRBJ1-1; perhaps TRBD1 as D (6 bases). CDR1 is SGHDN, CDR2 FVKESK, per germline. The CDR3 contains 14 residues. Deletions cut 2 bases from V and 7 bases from J, with 14 bases between. The CDR3 sequence: CASSQQGRGGEAFF. The CDR3 nucleotides are TGTGCCAGCAGCCAACAAGGTCGAGGGGGTGAAGCTTTCTTT.

The rearrangement uses TRBV5-1 and TRBJ2-2, with a tentative D call TRBD2 (6 bases). The CDR3 runs 12 residues. Germline values: CDR1 SGHRS, CDR2 YFSETQ. The V gene lost 4 bases and the J gene lost 7 bases, with 8 bases spanning the gap. CDR3 sequence reads: CASSGGVGELFF. The CDR3 nucleotides are TGCGCCAGCAGCGGCGGGGTCGGGGAGCTGTTTTTT. Complete variable domain (other parts from reference TRBV5-1 and TRBJ2-2): KAGVTQTPRYLIKTRGQQVTLSCSPISGHRSVSWYQQTPGQGLQFLFEYFSETQRNKGNFPGRFSGRQFSNSRSEMNVSTLELGDSALYLCASSGGVGELFFGEGSRLTVL.

This chain connects TRBV27 to TRBJ1-2; 11 nucleotides agree with TRBD1. With 7 bases clipped from V and 4 bases from J, the junction kept 5 bases outside the gene matches. This CDR3 is 14 amino acids long. CDR1 and CDR2 from the germline V gene are MNHEY and SMNVEV (reference sequence). The CDR3 DNA is TGTGCCAGCACCCGGACAGGGGGCAGCTATGGCTACACCTTC. Protein sequence: CASTRTGGSYGYTF.

The gene calls are TRBV7-8 and TRBJ2-6; 7 bases are shared with TRBD1. J lost 4 bases, V lost 6 bases, and 12 bases had no gene match. The germline V gene has CDR1 SGHVS and CDR2 FQNEAQ. The CDR3 spans 17 residues. DNA for the CDR3: TGTGCCAGCAGGACTATAACAGGGGTGCGGGGGGCCAACGTCCTGACTTTC. This gives the protein CASRTITGVRGANVLTF. Full variable domain (outside the CDR3, taken from reference TRBV7-8 and TRBJ2-6): GAGVSQSPRYKVAKRGQDVALRCDPISGHVSLFWYQQALGQGPEFLTYFQNEAQLDKSGLPSDRFFAERPEGSVSTLKIQRTQQEDSAVYLCASRTITGVRGANVLTFGAGSRLTVL.

The chain links TRBV28 to TRBJ2-6, with TRBD1 matching over 12 bases. Trimming at V came to 4 bases and at J to 3 bases, leaving 7 bases not matched to a gene. This CDR3 is built from 18 residues. CDR1 MDHEN and CDR2 SYDVKM come from the germline V gene. CDR3 sequence (DNA): TGTGCCAGCAGTTCGTGGGGACAGGGGGCTCGTGGGGCCAACGTCCTGACTTTC. This gives the protein CASSSWGQGARGANVLTF. Together with reference TRBV28 and TRBJ2-6, the CDR3 gives the full variable domain: DVKVTQSSRYLVKRTGEKVFLECVQDMDHENMFWYRQDPGLGLRLIYFSYDVKMKEKGDIPEGYSVSREKKERFSLILESASTNQTSMYLCASSSWGQGARGANVLTFGAGSRLTVL.

The V and J genes are TRBV6-1 and TRBJ2-1; D call uncertain. This CDR3 is 15 amino acids long. V was cut by 4 bases and J by 9 bases, with 19 bases left in between. Per germline, CDR1 MNHNS and CDR2 SASEGT. The CDR3: CASSATSPLIIEQFF. The CDR3 DNA reads TGTGCCAGCAGTGCAACGAGCCCCCTAATTATTGAGCAGTTCTTC.

This clone is medium-sized (0.01 to 0.1%) in the sample. The J gene is TRBJ2-5, the V gene TRBV29-1, with D possibly TRBD2 on 6 matching bases. The germline V and J ends were trimmed by 3 bases and 4 bases, with 9 bases remaining between them. Germline V lookup: CDR1 SQVTM, CDR2 ANQGSEA. This CDR3 is 12 amino acids long. CDR3 nucleotide sequence: TGCAGCGTTGAGACTAGAGGAGAGACCCAGTACTTC. This encodes CSVETRGETQYF.